Listed below are T cell receptor beta chains from one sample, sequenced in a study of a mutant IDH1 vaccine in newly diagnosed glioma. TCRdb keeps only in-frame clones here, not all; method: immunoSEQ multiplex PCR. Among 30,000 or so clones listed, about nine tenths were seen once. Their specific antigens are unknown. Specimen: PBMCs, collected from a glioma patient whose treatment included an IDH1 peptide vaccine. Every receptor here comes from a man between 40 and 49 years old with glioma. Each CDR3 is given with its conserved first and last residue. The D gene is left open where the match is weak. Clone sizes are given selectively: once, few, many, or a class where the clone is expanded.

v_call,clone_size,d_call,j_call,cdr3_aa,cdr3_nt
TRBV10-3,few,TRBD1,TRBJ1-2,CAISRDRDGYTF,TGTGCCATCAGTCGGGACAGGGATGGCTACACCTTC
TRBV28,-,TRBD1,TRBJ1-1,CASSSSDVRDSQTSNTEAFF,TGTGCCAGCAGCAGTTCCGACGTACGGGACAGCCAGACCTCGAACACTGAAGCTTTCTTT
TRBV7-6,-,TRBD1,TRBJ1-4,CASSTRQGSTNEKLFF,TGTGCCAGCAGCACGAGACAGGGTTCGACTAATGAAAAACTGTTTTTT
TRBV28,-,-,TRBJ2-3,CASCQALGTDTQYF,TGTGCCAGCTGCCAGGCCCTCGGGACAGATACGCAGTATTTT
TRBV5-1,once,-,TRBJ2-5,CASTPLGGEETQYF,TGCGCCAGCACCCCTTTGGGCGGGGAGGAGACCCAGTACTTC
TRBV7-9,-,-,TRBJ1-1,CASSLRQTNTEAFF,TGTGCCAGCAGCTTAAGGCAGACGAACACTGAAGCTTTCTTT
TRBV6-5,-,TRBD1,TRBJ1-1,CASSPDRGTEAFF,TGTGCCAGCAGCCCAGACAGGGGCACTGAAGCTTTCTTT
TRBV30,-,-,TRBJ2-1,CAWIPRPSYNNEQFF,TGTGCCTGGATCCCGAGGCCTTCCTATAACAATGAGCAGTTCTTC
TRBV7-2,-,-,TRBJ2-1,CASSLAQRLVDEQFF,TGTGCCAGCAGCTTAGCGCAGCGGTTAGTTGATGAGCAGTTCTTC
TRBV27,few,-,TRBJ1-5,CASSYRTDSNQPQHF,TGTGCCAGCAGTTACCGGACGGATAGCAATCAGCCCCAGCATTTT
TRBV7-9,-,-,TRBJ2-5,CASRSYRDQETQYF,TGTGCCAGCAGATCCTACAGAGACCAAGAGACCCAGTACTTC
TRBV7-2,once,-,TRBJ2-4,CASSPGLAAKNIQYF,TGTGCCAGCAGCCCTGGGCTGGCGGCCAAAAACATTCAGTACTTC
TRBV7-2,-,TRBD1,TRBJ1-2,CASSPGTVRLTF,TGTGCCAGCAGCCCGGGGACAGTCCGGCTCACCTTC
TRBV27,few,-,TRBJ2-2,CASSLLGRAGTGELFF,TGTGCCAGCAGTTTGTTGGGCCGGGCTGGGACCGGGGAGCTGTTTTTT
TRBV27,-,-,TRBJ1-5,CASSLRGVNQPQHF,TGTGCCAGCAGTTTAAGAGGGGTCAATCAGCCCCAGCATTTT
TRBV19,-,-,TRBJ2-3,CASSSGGSGTDTQYF,TGTGCCAGTAGTTCGGGGGGCTCGGGCACAGATACGCAGTATTTT
TRBV12-5,-,TRBD1,TRBJ1-1,CASGSDRASTEAFF,TGTGCTAGTGGTTCCGACAGGGCTAGCACTGAAGCTTTCTTT
TRBV7-3,-,-,TRBJ2-1,CASSPTATVYNEQFF,TGTGCCAGCAGCCCAACCGCTACAGTTTACAATGAGCAGTTCTTC
TRBV4-3,-,-,TRBJ2-1,CASSQESEQFF,TGCGCCAGCAGCCAAGAGAGTGAGCAGTTCTTC
TRBV10-2,-,TRBD2,TRBJ2-5,CASSASSSGTGGTQYF,TGCGCCAGCAGCGCCTCTTCTAGCGGGACCGGAGGGACCCAGTACTTC
TRBV6-1,once,-,TRBJ1-6,CASTGDKSPLHF,TGTGCCAGCACGGGGGATAAATCACCCCTCCACTTT
TRBV5-1,-,-,TRBJ1-4,CASSSSDGGGEKLFF,TGCGCCAGCAGCTCGTCTGACGGGGGAGGTGAAAAACTGTTTTTT
TRBV28,few,-,TRBJ1-1,CASSSVTGQAFF,TGTGCCAGCAGTTCGGTCACAGGGCAAGCTTTCTTT
TRBV7-9,few,-,TRBJ2-5,CASRTGRETQYF,TGTGCCAGCAGGACAGGAAGAGAGACCCAGTACTTC
TRBV19,-,TRBD2,TRBJ2-7,CASSNGGYSGRSLGGEQYF,TGTGCCAGTAGTAATGGGGGATACAGCGGGAGGTCTTTAGGAGGCGAGCAGTACTTC
TRBV6-5,-,-,TRBJ1-1,CASSYSLGRVGTEAFF,TGTGCCAGCAGTTACTCCTTGGGCAGGGTAGGCACTGAAGCTTTCTTT
TRBV28,-,TRBD1,TRBJ1-1,CASSLCPVDRDSDTEAFF,TGTGCCAGCAGTTTATGCCCCGTCGACAGGGACTCAGACACTGAAGCTTTCTTT
TRBV5-6,-,TRBD2,TRBJ2-5,CASSPLTSGGNQETQYF,TGTGCCAGCAGCCCGCTGACTAGCGGGGGGAACCAAGAGACCCAGTACTTC
TRBV14,-,-,TRBJ2-5,CASSYRETQYF,TGTGCCAGCAGCTATCGTGAGACCCAGTACTTC
TRBV4-1,once,TRBD1,TRBJ1-5,CASSHPWAGGNQPQHF,TGCGCCAGCAGCCATCCCTGGGCAGGGGGAAACCAGCCCCAGCATTTT
TRBV5-1,-,-,TRBJ1-2,CASSLGAGAYGYTF,TGCGCCAGCAGCTTGGGGGCAGGGGCCTATGGCTACACCTTC
TRBV6-4,-,-,TRBJ2-3,CASSDSVGGTDTQYF,TGTGCCAGCAGTGACTCGGTAGGGGGCACAGATACGCAGTATTTT
TRBV21-1,once,-,TRBJ1-5,CASSSNLETGYSNQPQHF,TGTGCCAGCAGCTCTAACCTGGAGACAGGGTATAGCAATCAGCCCCAGCATTTT
TRBV28,-,-,TRBJ1-1,CASSASGVIEAFF,TGTGCCAGCAGTGCATCAGGGGTTATTGAAGCTTTCTTT
TRBV11-2,-,TRBD1,TRBJ2-1,CASSTDRGPDNEQFF,TGTGCCAGCAGCACGGACAGGGGGCCAGACAATGAGCAGTTCTTC
TRBV7-3,-,-,TRBJ2-2,CASSLNSNTGELFF,TGTGCCAGCAGCTTAAACAGCAACACCGGGGAGCTGTTTTTT
TRBV9,-,TRBD1,TRBJ2-3,CASSVVSGGGTDTQYF,TGTGCCAGCAGCGTAGTTTCAGGGGGCGGCACAGATACGCAGTATTTT
TRBV4-1,-,TRBD2,TRBJ2-1,CASSQEPLAGEIYNEQFF,TGCGCCAGCAGCCAAGAACCTCTAGCGGGGGAGATATACAATGAGCAGTTCTTC
TRBV18,-,-,TRBJ2-2,CASSPTGELFF,TGTGCCAGCTCACCGACCGGGGAGCTGTTTTTT
TRBV29-1,-,-,TRBJ2-5,CSVDAETQYF,TGCAGCGTTGATGCGGAGACCCAGTACTTC
TRBV19,-,-,TRBJ2-5,CASRPRAAETQYF,TGTGCCAGTAGACCCCGGGCAGCCGAGACCCAGTACTTC
TRBV5-1,-,-,TRBJ2-1,CASSFRINNEQFF,TGCGCCAGCAGCTTTAGGATTAATAATGAGCAGTTCTTC